The 5 T cell receptor beta chains reported below all come from one sample, sequenced in a study of T cells in Graves' hyperthyroidism and ophthalmopathy. Amplification yielded TCR beta CDR3 regions, with RNA transcripts as the source. HTBI primers were employed in a first-round RT-PCR of the TCR CDR3. TCRdb ran MiXCR on the multiplex PCR reads and lists one entry per CDR3 protein. Of about 49,000 distinct CDR3 sequences listed, 45% to 65% are singletons. What was sequenced was peripheral blood or thyroid tissue (not recorded which). Receptor source: a man aged 18-30 years with Graves' hyperthyroidism.

By sample fraction, this clonotype is medium-sized (0.01 to 0.1%). The rearrangement joins TRBV7-2 to TRBJ1-5; D possibly corresponds to TRBD1 (5 bases). Germline CDR1 SGHTA, CDR2 FQGNSA. Trimming took 3 bases from V and 5 from J, leaving 11 bases between them. CDR3 length: 14 amino acids. CDR3 sequence: CASSFVVGDQPQHF. In DNA, the CDR3 is TGTGCCAGCAGCTTTGTCGTGGGGGATCAGCCCCAGCATTTT.

CDR3 loop: CASSLGLTTEAFF. CDR3 bases: TGTGCCAGCAGCTTAGGGTTGACCACTGAAGCTTTCTTT. The rearrangement uses TRBV7-9 and TRBJ1-1, with D unresolved. The germline CDR1 and CDR2 sequences are SEHNR and FQNEAQ (reference sequence). The germline V and J ends were trimmed by 1 base and 4 bases, with 7 bases remaining between them. The CDR3 length is 13 residues.

In its sample, this clonotype was seen once. One end of the junction is discordant with germline, which a read error may explain. The chain combines TRBV6-2 or TRBV6-3 with TRBJ1-1; D ambiguous. There are 13 residues in the CDR3. Per germline, CDR1 MNHEY and CDR2 SVGEGT. The CDR3, as DNA: TGTGCCAACAGTTACGCAGTACGGACTGTAGCTTTCTTT. Its protein product is CANSYAVRTVAFF.

As for this clonotype: The DNA is omitted, as the CDR3 cannot be located on it reliably, and the CDR3 follows TCRdb's listing. The chain has TRBV10-3 and TRBJ2-7; TRBD2 was called by the table and not checked on the DNA. Germline CDR1 and CDR2: ENHRY and SYGVKD. The CDR3 is made up of 24 amino acids, end residues included. CDR3 sequence reads: CAISDEDSSFYICSASSSDYEQYF.

This chain joins TRBV7-2 and TRBJ1-1; the D is unclear. Germline V gives CDR1 SGHTA, CDR2 FQGNSA. This CDR3 contains 12 residues. The ends were cut back, 5 bases at V and 7 bases at J, with 11 bases in the middle. The CDR3 loop is CASSALNNEAFF. The CDR3 region has the DNA TGTGCCAGCAGCGCCCTCAATAATGAAGCTTTCTTT.